The clone carrying this TCR beta chain was detected once. Authors' data handling: Amplification from reference gene primers served as the basis for estimated nucleated cell counts. Clones were sequenced by immunoSEQ multiplex PCR, and TCRdb holds only the in-frame ones, with some missing. V, J and clone size are taken as reported in that table, and D and trimming were inferred from the DNA itself. The sample holds about 50,000 clones, 90% seen once. The sample belongs to a study of blood T cell repertoires in COVID-19. Across the whole study: Spain, Italy and the United States supplied samples that represented acute and convalescent COVID-19. T cells, B-cell-depleted T cells, or PBMCs provided the cDNA or gDNA that served as material.

CDR3 size: 15 residues. The J segment lost 4 bases and the V segment lost 0 bases, leaving 2 bases of the junction unmatched. Germline loops: CDR1 SGHKS, CDR2 YYEKEE (reference sequence). Sequencing input: peripheral blood. This sequence was found in a woman of 80 years or more with acute or convalescent COVID-19. V is TRBV5-5 and J is TRBJ2-2; TRBD2 agrees at 8 bases. The CDR3 spells CASSLDLAGTGELFF. CDR3 DNA sequence: TGTGCCAGCAGCTTGGACCTAGCGGGCACCGGGGAGCTGTTTTTT.